Listed here are 21 T cell receptor beta chains from one sample, sequenced in a study of cytomegalovirus exposure and HLA in healthy donors. Researchers ran the PCR with 60 Vbeta and 13 Jbeta primers. Profiling relied on immunoSEQ multiplex PCR, and the TCRdb table lists in-frame clones only, not all of them. The table lists about 150,000 clones, about 80% of them singletons. Sequencing was done on a sample of PBMCs. The receptors here all came from a man aged 25 to 45 in good health.

The V and J genes are TRBV6-5 and TRBJ2-7; D not resolved. The V end was cut by 0 bases, the J end by 1 base, with 7 bases between. This CDR3 is 14 amino acids long. Per the germline V gene, CDR1 is MNHEY and CDR2 is SVGAGI. In DNA form, the CDR3 reads TGTGCCAGCAGTTACTCGGCGGAGTCCTACGAGCAGTACTTC. This sequence encodes CASSYSAESYEQYF.

This chain joins TRBV7-3 and TRBJ2-1; 9 positions agree with TRBD2. After removal of 5 bases from V and 3 bases from J, the junction contained 5 bases not matched to a gene. The CDR3 extends over 15 amino acids. The germline V gene has CDR1 SGHTA and CDR2 FQGTGA. The CDR3 DNA reads as TGTGCCAGCAGCCCGGGACTAGCTAGCTACAATGAGCAGTTCTTC. It yields the protein CASSPGLASYNEQFF.

The CDR3 spells CSVEDISGASYEQYF. Here the CDR3 DNA reads TGCAGCGTTGAAGATATTAGCGGAGCCTCCTACGAGCAGTACTTC. The V and J genes are TRBV29-1 and TRBJ2-7; D perhaps matches TRBD2 (6 bases). The V and J ends lost 0 bases and 0 bases respectively, with 12 bases between them. There are 15 residues in the CDR3. Germline-derived CDR1 and CDR2 are SQVTM and ANQGSEA.

The CDR3, as DNA: TGTGCCAGCAGCCAAGGAGCGGGCGCGCTAGATACGCAGTATTTT. It specifies CASSQGAGALDTQYF. The V gene is TRBV4-2, the J gene TRBJ2-3; D perhaps matches TRBD2 (6 bases). The ends were cut back, 1 base at V and 5 bases at J, with 13 bases in the middle. Germline V gene data show CDR1 as LGHNA and CDR2 as YNFKEQ. The CDR3 consists of 15 residues.

The V and J genes are TRBV7-9 and TRBJ2-7; TRBD2 is a possible D gene (5 bases). Looked up from germline, CDR1 is SEHNR and CDR2 is FQNEAQ (reference sequence). V was clipped by 4 bases and J by 2 bases, with 9 bases between them. The CDR3 totals 13 residues. The CDR3 bases are TGTGCCAGCAGCTGCCGCGGGCCCTACGAGCAGTACTTC. The encoded protein is CASSCRGPYEQYF.

This clone was observed a few times. J is TRBJ1-3 and V is TRBV7-7; TRBD1 aligns across 11 bases. The V and J ends lost 5 bases and 2 bases, in that order; junction bases with no gene match: 5. The germline CDR1 and CDR2 sequences are SSHAT and FNYEAQ (reference sequence). The CDR3 totals 16 residues. The CDR3 region is CASSPRDRGTGNTIYF. In DNA, the CDR3 is TGTGCCAGCAGCCCCCGGGACAGGGGGACTGGAAACACCATATATTTT.

The genes are TRBV15 and TRBJ2-7, with a tentative D call TRBD1 (6 bases). Trimming removed 1 base from V and 3 bases from J, with 10 bases in between. The CDR3 length is 14 residues. In germline, CDR1 is LNHNV, CDR2 YYDKDF (reference sequence). The DNA of the CDR3 is TGTGCCACCAGCAGAGGCCAGGGGTACTACGAGCAGTACTTC. This encodes CATSRGQGYYEQYF.

This chain uses TRBV30 with TRBJ2-3; 12 bases map to TRBD2. CDR1 is GTSNPN, CDR2 SVGIG, per germline (reference sequence). The CDR3 is 16 residues long. V gave up 4 bases and J gave up 4 bases; unmatched junction bases: 9. CDR3 protein: CAWTLLAGGWSDTQYF. Written as DNA, the CDR3 is TGTGCCTGGACCTTACTAGCGGGAGGATGGTCAGATACGCAGTATTTT.

J is TRBJ2-7 and V is TRBV15; 7 bases line up with TRBD1. Per germline, CDR1 LNHNV and CDR2 YYDKDF (reference sequence). Trimming cost V 1 base and J 9 bases; bases outside gene matches: 15. The length of the CDR3 is 16 residues. The CDR3 region has the DNA TGTGCCACCAGCAGAGCCGGGGACAGCCGGCCGTCTTGGCAGTACTTC. This gives the protein CATSRAGDSRPSWQYF. Filled out from reference TRBV15 and TRBJ2-7, the complete variable domain reads DAMVIQNPRYQVTQFGKPVTLSCSQTLNHNVMYWYQQKSSQAPKLLFHYYDKDFNNEADTPDNFQSRRPNTSFCFLDIRSPGLGDTAMYLCATSRAGDSRPSWQYFGPGTRLTVT.

CDR3 amino acids: CASSQEGQGITEAFF. DNA of the CDR3: TGCGCCAGCAGCCAAGAAGGCCAGGGGATTACTGAAGCTTTCTTT. The J gene is TRBJ1-1, the V gene TRBV4-1, with D perhaps TRBD1 (6 bases). Trimming removed 0 bases at V and 5 bases at J, with 13 bases between. This CDR3 is built from 15 residues. The germline V gene has CDR1 MGHRA and CDR2 YSYEKL.

This chain joins TRBV10-1 and TRBJ2-7; 10 bases are shared with TRBD2. The CDR3 runs 15 residues. Trimming removed 0 bases from V and 2 bases from J; junction bases left unmatched: 1. CDR1 is WNHNN, CDR2 SYGVQD, per germline (reference sequence). CDR3 protein: CASSESTSGTYEQYF. CDR3 bases: TGCGCCAGCAGTGAGTCTACTAGCGGGACCTACGAGCAGTACTTC.

The chain is built from TRBV5-1 and TRBJ2-7, with a weak D call TRBD2 (5 bases). CDR1 SGHRS and CDR2 YFSETQ come from the germline V gene. This CDR3 contains 13 residues. The V end was cut by 3 bases, the J end by 6 bases, with 13 bases between. This CDR3 reads CASSYKGEGEQYF. The DNA for the CDR3 is TGCGCCAGCAGCTACAAGGGAGAGGGCGAGCAGTACTTC.

This sequence joins TRBV4-1 and TRBJ2-1, with D possibly matching TRBD2 (8 bases). Germline-derived CDR1 and CDR2 are MGHRA and YSYEKL. V was trimmed by 3 bases and J by 1 base, leaving 22 bases between them. This CDR3 is 19 amino acids long. The DNA of the CDR3 is TGCGCCAGCAGCCACTCCGGGACAGCCCGCGGGGGGTCCTACAATGAGCAGTTCTTC. Residues: CASSHSGTARGGSYNEQFF.

The rearrangement joins TRBV7-8 to TRBJ2-2, with a weak D call TRBD1 (6 bases). CDR1 SGHVS and CDR2 FQNEAQ come from the germline V gene. Trimming removed 5 bases from V and 2 bases from J, with 15 bases in between. This CDR3 is built from 16 residues. CDR3 DNA: TGTGCCAGCAGCGGACAGCCACTTCTCAACACCGGGGAGCTGTTTTTT. It yields the protein CASSGQPLLNTGELFF.

The rearrangement uses TRBV11-3 and TRBJ2-4; 10 bases align to TRBD1. Germline trimming cut 5 bases from V and 8 bases from J; bases unmatched to any gene: 6. CDR1 and CDR2 (germline): SGHNT, YENEEA. CDR3 length: 14 residues. The CDR3 sequence is CASSLGQGEDIQYF. For the CDR3, the DNA is TGTGCCAGCAGCCTCGGACAGGGGGAAGACATTCAGTACTTC.

CDR3 amino acids: CASSTPGTGRRAEAFF. In DNA form, the CDR3 reads TGTGCCAGCAGCACTCCCGGGACAGGGAGGCGAGCTGAAGCTTTCTTT. The chain is built from TRBV28 and TRBJ1-1; 9 bases line up with TRBD1. Germline values: CDR1 MDHEN, CDR2 SYDVKM. The CDR3 loop spans 16 amino acids. Losses at the gene ends were 6 bases for V and 6 bases for J; bases not matched to a gene: 14.

A remark on this clone: At one boundary the junction diverges from the germline segment, which might be a read error. The rearrangement joins TRBV7-9 to TRBJ2-6, with a tentative D call TRBD1 (8 bases). The CDR3 has 19 amino acids. Germline CDR1 is SEHNR and CDR2 is FQNEAQ (reference sequence). In DNA form, the CDR3 reads TGTTCCAGCACCGGAGGGGGAGGGACAGGTTCGTCTGGGGCCAACGTCCTGACTTTC. Protein: CSSTGGGGTGSSGANVLTF.

V gene TRBV4-1 combines with J gene TRBJ1-6, with 7 bases identical to TRBD1. J was trimmed by 10 bases and V by 2 bases; bases with no gene match: 8. The CDR3 is 15 amino acids. The germline gives CDR1 MGHRA, CDR2 YSYEKL. Here the CDR3 DNA reads TGCGCCAGCAGCCAACTCGACAGGGACAACTCACCCCTCCACTTT. Translated, it gives CASSQLDRDNSPLHF.

As for this clone: A junction end diverges from the germline sequence, so it may reflect a read error. The chain has TRBV28 and TRBJ2-7, with no clear D. Germline V gene data show CDR1 as MDHEN and CDR2 as SYDVKM. CDR3 size: 11 residues. CDR3 in amino acids: CASSCWRPRGF. The CDR3 DNA is TGTGCCAGCAGCTGTTGGCGCCCGCGCGGCTTC.

The chain is built from TRBV15 and TRBJ2-1; 8 bases are a match to TRBD2. CDR1 is LNHNV and CDR2 is YYDKDF in the germline V gene (reference sequence). Trimming removed 1 base from V and 1 base from J; junction bases left unmatched: 9. The CDR3 totals 18 residues. CDR3 sequence reads: CATSRGGSSGISYNEQFF. The CDR3 region has the DNA TGTGCCACCAGCAGAGGGGGTAGTAGCGGGATATCCTACAATGAGCAGTTCTTC.

This sequence joins TRBV30 and TRBJ1-4; D gene uncertain. Germline CDR1 GTSNPN, CDR2 SVGIG (reference sequence). The V end was cut by 3 bases, the J end by 8 bases, with 10 bases between. There are 12 residues in the CDR3. CDR3 loop: CAWSEIREKLFF. For the CDR3, the DNA is TGTGCCTGGAGCGAGATACGGGAAAAACTGTTTTTT.